One sample yielded the 3 T cell receptor beta chains listed below, sequenced in a study of blood T cell repertoires in COVID-19. TCRdb's copy holds only in-frame clones and misses some; the assay was immunoSEQ multiplex PCR. The sample comprises some 100,000 clones, around 90% of which are singletons, and around 1.5% rests with the top ten. Sequencing was done on a sample of peripheral blood. These TCRs come from a human donor with active COVID-19. The donor label of this sample is uncertain.

V is TRBV27 and J is TRBJ2-7; 8 nucleotides align to TRBD1. The V gene's germline CDR1 is MNHEY and CDR2 SMNVEV (reference sequence). CDR3 length: 15 residues. V was clipped by 6 bases and J by 5 bases; unmatched bases: 12. DNA of the CDR3: TGTGCCAGCAGCCATTATCAGGGGGCAGGAAACGAGCAGTACTTC. Protein product: CASSHYQGAGNEQYF.

The genes are TRBV4-3 and TRBJ1-2, with no clear D. Germline CDR1 LGHNA, CDR2 YSLEER. Trimming left V 1 base short and J 0 bases short, with 6 bases between. The CDR3 contains 14 residues. The chain's CDR3 is CASSQAGANYGYTF. The CDR3 DNA follows: TGCGCCAGCAGCCAAGCGGGAGCTAACTATGGCTACACCTTC.

The chain is built from TRBV5-1 and TRBJ2-7; 8 bases map to TRBD2. This CDR3 has 12 amino acids. In germline, CDR1 is SGHRS, CDR2 YFSETQ. V shed 6 bases and J 2 bases; nucleotides not matched to a gene: 1. The chain's CDR3 is CASNGGAYEQYF. CDR3 coding DNA: TGCGCCAGCAACGGGGGGGCCTACGAGCAGTACTTC.